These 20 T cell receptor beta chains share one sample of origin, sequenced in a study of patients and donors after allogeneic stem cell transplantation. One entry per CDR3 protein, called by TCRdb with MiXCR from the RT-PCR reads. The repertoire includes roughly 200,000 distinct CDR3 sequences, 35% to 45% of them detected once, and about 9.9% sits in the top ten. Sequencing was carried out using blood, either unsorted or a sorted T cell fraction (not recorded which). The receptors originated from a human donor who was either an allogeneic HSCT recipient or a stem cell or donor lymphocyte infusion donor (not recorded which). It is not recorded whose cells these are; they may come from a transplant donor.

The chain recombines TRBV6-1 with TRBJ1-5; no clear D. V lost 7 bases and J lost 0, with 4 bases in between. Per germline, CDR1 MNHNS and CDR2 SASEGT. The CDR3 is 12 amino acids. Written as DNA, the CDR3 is TGTGCCAGCACCATTAGCAATCAGCCCCAGCATTTT. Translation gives CASTISNQPQHF.

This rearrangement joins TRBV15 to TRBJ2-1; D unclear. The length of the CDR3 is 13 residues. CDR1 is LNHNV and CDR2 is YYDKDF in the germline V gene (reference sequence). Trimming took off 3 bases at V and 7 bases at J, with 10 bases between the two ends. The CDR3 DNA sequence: TGTGCCACCAGCAGGCAAGGGCGGAATGAGCAGTTCTTC. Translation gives CATSRQGRNEQFF.

Written as DNA, the CDR3 is TGTGCCAGCAGCTTACTAGCGGGGGACGAGCAGTACTTC. Its translation is CASSLLAGDEQYF. The V and J genes are TRBV7-6 and TRBJ2-7; 10 bases map to TRBD2. Germline loops: CDR1 SGHVS, CDR2 FNYEAQ. This CDR3 region has 13 residues. Unmatched junction bases numbered 0, after V lost 2 bases and J lost 5 bases.

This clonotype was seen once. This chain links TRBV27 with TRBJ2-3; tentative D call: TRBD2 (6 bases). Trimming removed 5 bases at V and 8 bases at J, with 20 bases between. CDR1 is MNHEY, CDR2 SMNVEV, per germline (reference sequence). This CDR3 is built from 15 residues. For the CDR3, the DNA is TGTGCCAGCAGTGCGGACGGGACTCTTAGGGGTACGCAGTATTTT. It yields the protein CASSADGTLRGTQYF.

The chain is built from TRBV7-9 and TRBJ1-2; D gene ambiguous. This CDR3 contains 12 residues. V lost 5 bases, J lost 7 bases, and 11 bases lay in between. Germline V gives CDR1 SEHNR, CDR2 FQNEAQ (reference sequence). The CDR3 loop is CASSAPGGGYTF. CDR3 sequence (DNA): TGTGCCAGCAGCGCCCCGGGAGGTGGCTACACCTTC.

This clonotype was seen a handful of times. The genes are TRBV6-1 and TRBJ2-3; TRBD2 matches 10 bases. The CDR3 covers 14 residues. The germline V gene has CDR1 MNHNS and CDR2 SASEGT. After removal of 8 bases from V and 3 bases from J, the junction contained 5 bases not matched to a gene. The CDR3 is CASASGGETDTQYF. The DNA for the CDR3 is TGTGCCAGCGCTAGCGGGGGCGAGACAGATACGCAGTATTTT.

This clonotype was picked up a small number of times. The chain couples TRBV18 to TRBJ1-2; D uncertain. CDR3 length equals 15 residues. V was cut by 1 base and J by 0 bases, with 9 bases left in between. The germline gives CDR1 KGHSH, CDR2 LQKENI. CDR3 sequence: CASSPRAIPNYGYTF. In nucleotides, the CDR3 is TGTGCCAGCTCACCACGGGCGATACCTAACTATGGCTACACCTTC.

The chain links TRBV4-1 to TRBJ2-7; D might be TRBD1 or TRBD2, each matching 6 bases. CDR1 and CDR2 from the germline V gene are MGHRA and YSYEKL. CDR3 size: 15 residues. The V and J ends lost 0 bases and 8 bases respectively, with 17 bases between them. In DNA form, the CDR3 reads TGCGCCAGCAGCCAAGATTTTAACTGGGGGGCGAAGCAGTACTTC. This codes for CASSQDFNWGAKQYF.

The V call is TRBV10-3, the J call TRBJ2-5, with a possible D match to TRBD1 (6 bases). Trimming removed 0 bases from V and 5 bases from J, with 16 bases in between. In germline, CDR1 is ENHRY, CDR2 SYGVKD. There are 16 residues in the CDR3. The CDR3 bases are TGTGCCATCAGTGAGTCGACTTTACAGGGAAGCGAGACCCAGTACTTC. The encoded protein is CAISESTLQGSETQYF.

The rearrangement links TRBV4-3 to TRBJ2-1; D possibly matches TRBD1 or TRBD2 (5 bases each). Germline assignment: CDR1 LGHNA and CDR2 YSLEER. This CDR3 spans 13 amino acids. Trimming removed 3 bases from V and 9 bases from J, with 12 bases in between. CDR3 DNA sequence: TGCGCCAGCAGCCAGGGACCAGGTGGTGAGCAGTTCTTC. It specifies CASSQGPGGEQFF.

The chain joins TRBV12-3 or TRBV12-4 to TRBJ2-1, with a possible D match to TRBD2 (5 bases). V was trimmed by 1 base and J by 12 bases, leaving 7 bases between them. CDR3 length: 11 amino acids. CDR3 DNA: TGTGCCAGCAGTTTAGGAGGGCGGCAGTTCTTC. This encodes CASSLGGRQFF.

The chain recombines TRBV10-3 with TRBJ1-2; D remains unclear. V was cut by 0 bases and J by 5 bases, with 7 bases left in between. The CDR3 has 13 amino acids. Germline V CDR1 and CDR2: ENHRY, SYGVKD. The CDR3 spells CAISESNDYGYTF. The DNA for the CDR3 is TGTGCCATCAGTGAGTCGAACGATTATGGCTACACCTTC.

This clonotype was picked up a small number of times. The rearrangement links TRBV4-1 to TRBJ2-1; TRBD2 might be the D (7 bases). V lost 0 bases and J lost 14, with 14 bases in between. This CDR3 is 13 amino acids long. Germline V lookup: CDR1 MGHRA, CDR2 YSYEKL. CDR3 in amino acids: CASSQEGGRKEFF. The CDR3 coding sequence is TGCGCCAGCAGCCAAGAGGGGGGGCGGAAGGAGTTCTTC.

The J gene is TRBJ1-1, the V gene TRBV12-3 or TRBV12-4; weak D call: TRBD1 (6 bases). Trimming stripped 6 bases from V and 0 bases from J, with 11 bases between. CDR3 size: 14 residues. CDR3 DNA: TGTGCCAGCAGAATACAGGGTCTGAACACTGAAGCTTTCTTT. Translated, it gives CASRIQGLNTEAFF.

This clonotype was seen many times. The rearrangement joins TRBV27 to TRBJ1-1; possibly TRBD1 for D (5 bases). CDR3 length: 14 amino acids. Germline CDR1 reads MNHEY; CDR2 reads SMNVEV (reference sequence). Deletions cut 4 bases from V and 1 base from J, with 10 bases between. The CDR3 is CASSWDAGNTEAFF. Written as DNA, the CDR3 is TGTGCCAGCAGTTGGGACGCAGGGAACACTGAAGCTTTCTTT.

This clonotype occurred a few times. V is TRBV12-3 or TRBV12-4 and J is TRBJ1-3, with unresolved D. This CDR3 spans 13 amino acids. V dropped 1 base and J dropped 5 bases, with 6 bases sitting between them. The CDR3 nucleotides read TGTGCCAGCAGTTTAGTGTCAAGAAACACCATATATTTT. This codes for CASSLVSRNTIYF.

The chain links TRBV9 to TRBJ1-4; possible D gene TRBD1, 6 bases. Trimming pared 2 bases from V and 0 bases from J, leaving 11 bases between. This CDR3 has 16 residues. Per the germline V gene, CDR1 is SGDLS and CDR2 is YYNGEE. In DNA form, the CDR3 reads TGTGCCAGCAGCGTGGCGGACAGTTCAACTAATGAAAAACTGTTTTTT. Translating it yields CASSVADSSTNEKLFF.

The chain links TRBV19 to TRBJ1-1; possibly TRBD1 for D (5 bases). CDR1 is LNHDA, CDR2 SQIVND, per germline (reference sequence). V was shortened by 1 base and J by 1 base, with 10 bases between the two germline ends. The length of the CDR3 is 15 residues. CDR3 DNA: TGTGCCAGTAGTATAGGTGGGACGTCGAACACTGAAGCTTTCTTT. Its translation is CASSIGGTSNTEAFF.

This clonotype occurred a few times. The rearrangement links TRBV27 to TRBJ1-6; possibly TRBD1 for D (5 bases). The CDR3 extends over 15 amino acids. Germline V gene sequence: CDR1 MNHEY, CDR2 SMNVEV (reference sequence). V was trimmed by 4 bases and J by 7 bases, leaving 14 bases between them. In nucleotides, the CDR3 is TGTGCCAGCAGTTCGACCGGGACTGGCAATTCACCCCTCCACTTT. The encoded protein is CASSSTGTGNSPLHF.

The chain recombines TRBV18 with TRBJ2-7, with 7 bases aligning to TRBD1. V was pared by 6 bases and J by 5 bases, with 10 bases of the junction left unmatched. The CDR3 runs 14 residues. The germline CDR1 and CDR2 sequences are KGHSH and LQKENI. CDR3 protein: CASSLSRGNHEQYF. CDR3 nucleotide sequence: TGTGCCAGCTCGCTCTCCAGGGGGAACCACGAGCAGTACTTC.